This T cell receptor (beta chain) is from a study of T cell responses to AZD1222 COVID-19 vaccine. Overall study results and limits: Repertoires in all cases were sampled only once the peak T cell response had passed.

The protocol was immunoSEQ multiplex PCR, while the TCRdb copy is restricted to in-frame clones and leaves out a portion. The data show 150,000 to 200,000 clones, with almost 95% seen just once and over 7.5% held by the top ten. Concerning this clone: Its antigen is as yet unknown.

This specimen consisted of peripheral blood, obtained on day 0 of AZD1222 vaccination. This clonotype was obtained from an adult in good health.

The CDR3 loop reads CASSPLGRGSDEQFF. In DNA form, the CDR3 reads TGTGCCAGCTCACCATTAGGTCGGGGGTCTGATGAGCAGTTCTTC. This chain connects TRBV18 to TRBJ2-1, with D maybe TRBD2 (6 bases). CDR3 size: 15 residues. CDR1 and CDR2 (germline): KGHSH, LQKENI. Trimming took 2 bases from V and 8 from J, leaving 16 bases between them.